This TCR beta chain was recorded in a study of OX40 agonist ivuxolimab in advanced cancers. The table lists this clone with a few counts. No antigen is known for it. Study findings and constraints: At 0.1 to 3.0 mg/kg and by week 6, CD4+ and CD8+ T cells in the blood had expanded clonally. CD8+ T cells showed, on average, more clonal expansion than CD4+ cells. Some nonresponders likewise displayed low normalized T-cell clonal expansion.

The study sampled blood at baseline, cycle 4 day 1, and cycle 7 day 1. Measured with immunoSEQ multiplex PCR; TCRdb has only the in-frame clones, and not every one. The sample carries some 96,000 clones, roughly 83% recorded once. J was trimmed by 4 bases and V by 10 bases; bases with no gene match: 7. Germline-derived CDR1 and CDR2 are LNHDA and SQIVND (reference sequence). The CDR3 is made up of 13 amino acids. Specimen: CD4+ or CD8+ T cells sorted from blood, collected in a trial of the OX40 agonist ivuxolimab. The source is an adult with an advanced solid tumor such as melanoma, head and neck, liver or kidney cancer. The chain recombines TRBV19 with TRBJ2-5; 9 bases line up with TRBD1. CDR3 sequence reads: CATKDRGRETQYF. For the CDR3, the DNA is TGTGCCACGAAGGACAGGGGTCGAGAGACCCAGTACTTC. Filled out from reference TRBV19 and TRBJ2-5, the complete variable domain reads DGGITQSPKYLFRKEGQNVTLSCEQNLNHDAMYWYRQDPGQGLRLIYYSQIVNDFQKGDIAEGYSVSREKKESFPLTVTSAQKNPTAFYLCATKDRGRETQYFGPGTRLLVL.